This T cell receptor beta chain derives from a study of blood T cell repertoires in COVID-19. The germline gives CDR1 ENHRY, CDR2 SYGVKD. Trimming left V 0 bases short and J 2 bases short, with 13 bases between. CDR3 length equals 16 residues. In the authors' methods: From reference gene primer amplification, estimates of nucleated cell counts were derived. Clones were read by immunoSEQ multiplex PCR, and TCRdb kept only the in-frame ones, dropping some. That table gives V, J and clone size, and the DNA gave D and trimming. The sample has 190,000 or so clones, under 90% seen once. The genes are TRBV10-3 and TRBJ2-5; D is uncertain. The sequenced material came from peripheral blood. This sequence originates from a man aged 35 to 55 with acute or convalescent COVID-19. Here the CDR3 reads CAISESLSSSQETQYF. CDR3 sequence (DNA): TGTGCCATCAGTGAGTCGTTGTCGTCCAGTCAAGAGACCCAGTACTTC.